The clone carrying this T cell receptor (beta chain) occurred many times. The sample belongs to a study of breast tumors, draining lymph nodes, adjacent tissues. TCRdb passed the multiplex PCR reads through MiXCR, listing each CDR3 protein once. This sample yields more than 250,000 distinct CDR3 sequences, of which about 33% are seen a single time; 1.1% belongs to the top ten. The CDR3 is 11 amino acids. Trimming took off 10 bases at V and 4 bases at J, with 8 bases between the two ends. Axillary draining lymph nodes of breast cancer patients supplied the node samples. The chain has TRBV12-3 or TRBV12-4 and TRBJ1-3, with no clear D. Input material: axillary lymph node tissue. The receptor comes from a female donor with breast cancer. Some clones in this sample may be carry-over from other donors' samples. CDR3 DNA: TGTGCCACGCTTAGGGGAAACACCATATATTTT. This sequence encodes CATLRGNTIYF.